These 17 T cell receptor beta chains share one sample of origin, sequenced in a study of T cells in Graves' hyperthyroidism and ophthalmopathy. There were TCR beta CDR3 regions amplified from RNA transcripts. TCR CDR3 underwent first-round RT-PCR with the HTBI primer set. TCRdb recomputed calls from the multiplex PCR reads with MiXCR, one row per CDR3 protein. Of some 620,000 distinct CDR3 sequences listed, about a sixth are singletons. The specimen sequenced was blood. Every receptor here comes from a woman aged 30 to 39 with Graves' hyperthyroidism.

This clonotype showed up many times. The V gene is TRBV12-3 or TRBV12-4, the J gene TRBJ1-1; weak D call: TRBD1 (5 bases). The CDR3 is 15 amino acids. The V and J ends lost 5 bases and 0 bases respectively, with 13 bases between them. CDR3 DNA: TGTGCCAGCAGTGACCTTAACAGGATGAACACTGAAGCTTTCTTT. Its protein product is CASSDLNRMNTEAFF.

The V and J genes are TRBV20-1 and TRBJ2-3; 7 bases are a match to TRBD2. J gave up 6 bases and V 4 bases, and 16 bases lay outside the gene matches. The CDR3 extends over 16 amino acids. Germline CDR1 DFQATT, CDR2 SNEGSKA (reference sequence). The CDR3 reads CSAKTVPGREWDTQYF. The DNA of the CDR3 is TGCAGTGCTAAAACCGTACCCGGGCGGGAGTGGGATACGCAGTATTTT.

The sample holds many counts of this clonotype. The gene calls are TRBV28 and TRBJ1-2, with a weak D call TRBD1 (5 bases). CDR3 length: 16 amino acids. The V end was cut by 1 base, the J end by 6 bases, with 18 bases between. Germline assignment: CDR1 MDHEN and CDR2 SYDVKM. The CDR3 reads CASSLSPALRGDGYTF. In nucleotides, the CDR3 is TGTGCCAGCAGTTTATCCCCCGCCCTAAGGGGTGATGGCTACACCTTC.

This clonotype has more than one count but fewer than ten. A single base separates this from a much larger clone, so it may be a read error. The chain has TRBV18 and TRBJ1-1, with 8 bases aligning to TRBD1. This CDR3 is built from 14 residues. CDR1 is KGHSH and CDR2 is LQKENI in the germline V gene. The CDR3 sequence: CAGSFQGANTEAFF. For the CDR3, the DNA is TGTGCCGGCTCATTTCAGGGGGCGAACACTGAAGCTTTCTTT.

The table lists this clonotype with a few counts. This CDR3 is CASSMSAPVNEQYF. Written as DNA, the CDR3 is TGTGCCAGTAGTATGTCAGCCCCAGTCAACGAGCAGTACTTC. This chain joins TRBV19 and TRBJ2-7; D remains unclear. Trimming took 3 bases from V and 5 from J, leaving 14 bases between them. The CDR3 has 14 amino acids. CDR1 is LNHDA, CDR2 SQIVND, per germline (reference sequence).

The CDR3 loop is CASSSSGTGANEQYF. Here the CDR3 DNA reads TGTGCCAGCAGTTCGTCCGGGACAGGGGCGAACGAGCAGTACTTC. The chain links TRBV12-3 or TRBV12-4 to TRBJ2-7; TRBD1 agrees at 10 bases. Losses at the gene ends were 4 bases for V and 5 bases for J; bases not matched to a gene: 8. This CDR3 has 15 amino acids.

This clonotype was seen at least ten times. CDR3 protein: CASSLDYRANTEAFF. Written as DNA, the CDR3 is TGTGCCAGCAGCTTAGATTACAGGGCGAACACTGAAGCTTTCTTT. This chain uses TRBV11-2 with TRBJ1-1; D perhaps matches TRBD1 (6 bases). The V end lost 0 bases, the J end lost 1 base, and 9 bases lay between the germline ends. Germline V gene data show CDR1 as SGHAT and CDR2 as FQNNGV. The CDR3 loop spans 15 amino acids.

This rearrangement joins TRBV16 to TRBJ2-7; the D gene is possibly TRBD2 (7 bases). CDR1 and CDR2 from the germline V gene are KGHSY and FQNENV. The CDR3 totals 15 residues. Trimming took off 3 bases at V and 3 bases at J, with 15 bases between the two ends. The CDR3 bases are TGTGCCAGCAGCCAGGGGGCGGGGGCCTTCTACGAGCAGTACTTC. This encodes CASSQGAGAFYEQYF.

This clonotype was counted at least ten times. This chain's CDR3 is CAWSPSHNEQFF. The CDR3 DNA reads TGTGCCTGGAGTCCCTCGCACAATGAGCAGTTCTTC. The chain uses TRBV30 and TRBJ2-1; D gene ambiguous. V dropped 2 bases and J dropped 5 bases, with 7 bases sitting between them. This CDR3 contains 12 residues. The germline gives CDR1 GTSNPN, CDR2 SVGIG (reference sequence). Based on the CDR3 plus reference TRBV30 and TRBJ2-1, the full variable domain is SQTIHQWPATLVQPVGSPLSLECTVEGTSNPNLYWYRQAAGRGLQLLFYSVGIGQISSEVPQNLSASRPQDRQFILSSKKLLLSDSGFYLCAWSPSHNEQFFGPGTRLTVL.

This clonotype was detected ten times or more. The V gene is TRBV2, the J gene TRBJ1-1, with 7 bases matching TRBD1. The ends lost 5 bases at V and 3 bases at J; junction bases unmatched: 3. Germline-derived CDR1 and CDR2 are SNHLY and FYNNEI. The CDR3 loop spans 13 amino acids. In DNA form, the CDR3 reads TGTGCCAGCAGTACACAGGGGCACACTGAAGCTTTCTTT. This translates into CASSTQGHTEAFF.

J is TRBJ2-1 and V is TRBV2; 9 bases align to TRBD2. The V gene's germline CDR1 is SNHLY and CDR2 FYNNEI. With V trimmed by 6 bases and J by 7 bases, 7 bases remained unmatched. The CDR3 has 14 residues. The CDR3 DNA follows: TGTGCCAGCAGGGAGGGTAGCGGGAGAAATGAGCAGTTCTTC. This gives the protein CASREGSGRNEQFF. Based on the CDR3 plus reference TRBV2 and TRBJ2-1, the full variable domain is EPEVTQTPSHQVTQMGQEVILRCVPISNHLYFYWYRQILGQKVEFLVSFYNNEISEKSEIFDDQFSVERPDGSNFTLKIRSTKLEDSAMYFCASREGSGRNEQFFGPGTRLTVL.

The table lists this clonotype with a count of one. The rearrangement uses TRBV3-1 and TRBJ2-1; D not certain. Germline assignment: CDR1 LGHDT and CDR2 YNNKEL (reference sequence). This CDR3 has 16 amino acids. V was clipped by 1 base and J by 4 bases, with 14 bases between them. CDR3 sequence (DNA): TGTGCCAGCAGCCAAGGTTGGCAGTCCCCGTACAATGAGCAGTTCTTC. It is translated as CASSQGWQSPYNEQFF.

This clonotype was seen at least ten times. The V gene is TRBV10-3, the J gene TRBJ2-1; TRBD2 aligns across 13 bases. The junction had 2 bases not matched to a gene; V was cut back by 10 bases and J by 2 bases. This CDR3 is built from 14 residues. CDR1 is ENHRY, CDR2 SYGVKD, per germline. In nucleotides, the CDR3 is TGTGCCACCGGGACTAGCGGGACCTACAATGAGCAGTTCTTC. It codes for CATGTSGTYNEQFF.

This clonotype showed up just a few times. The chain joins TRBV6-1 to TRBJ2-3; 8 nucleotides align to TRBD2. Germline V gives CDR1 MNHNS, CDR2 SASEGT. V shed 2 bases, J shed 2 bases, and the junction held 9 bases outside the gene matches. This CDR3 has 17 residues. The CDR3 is CASSESPFSGITDTQYF. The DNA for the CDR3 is TGTGCCAGCAGTGAATCCCCGTTTAGCGGGATCACAGATACGCAGTATTTT.

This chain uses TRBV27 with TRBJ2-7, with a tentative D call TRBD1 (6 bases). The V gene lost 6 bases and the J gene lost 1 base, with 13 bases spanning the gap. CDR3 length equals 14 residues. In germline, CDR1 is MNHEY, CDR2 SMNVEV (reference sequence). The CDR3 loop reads CASRIQGQSYEQYF. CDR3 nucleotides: TGTGCCAGCAGAATACAGGGCCAATCCTACGAGCAGTACTTC.

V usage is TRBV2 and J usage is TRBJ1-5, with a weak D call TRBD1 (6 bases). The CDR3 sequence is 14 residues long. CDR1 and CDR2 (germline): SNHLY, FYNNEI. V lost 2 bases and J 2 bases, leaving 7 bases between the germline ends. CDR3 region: CASSETGRNQPQHF. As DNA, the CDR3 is TGTGCCAGCAGTGAAACAGGGCGCAATCAGCCCCAGCATTTT.

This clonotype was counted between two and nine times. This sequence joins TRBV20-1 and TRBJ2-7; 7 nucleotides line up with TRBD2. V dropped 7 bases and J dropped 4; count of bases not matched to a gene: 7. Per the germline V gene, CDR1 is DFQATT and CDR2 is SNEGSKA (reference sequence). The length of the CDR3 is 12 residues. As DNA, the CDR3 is TGCAGTGTCCTGGGGGGGGGTTACGAGCAGTACTTC. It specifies CSVLGGGYEQYF.